These 20 T cell receptor beta chains originate from one sample sequenced in a study of PD-L1 blockade in urothelial cancer. The time point was: pretreatment peripheral blood. Repertoires were generated with immunoSEQ multiplex PCR, while TCRdb's copy carries only in-frame clones and drops some. The table lists about 74,000 clones, 85% to 90% of them singletons. Specimen: PBMCs, collected around atezolizumab (anti-PD-L1) treatment. Receptors originate from a man aged 65 to 79 with urothelial cancer.

This chain connects TRBV6-4 to TRBJ2-7; 9 bases align to TRBD2. V was clipped by 2 bases and J by 6 bases; unmatched bases: 11. This CDR3 has 16 amino acids. Germline CDR1 and CDR2: MRHNA and SNTAGT. The CDR3 region is CASSDPGLAGSCEQYF. The CDR3, as DNA: TGTGCCAGCAGTGACCCCGGGCTAGCGGGATCTTGCGAGCAGTACTTC.

The chain couples TRBV9 to TRBJ2-3; TRBD2 matches at 8 bases. The CDR3 is 16 amino acids. V shed 2 bases, J shed 5 bases, and the junction held 10 bases outside the gene matches. Germline CDR1 is SGDLS and CDR2 is YYNGEE. DNA of the CDR3: TGTGCCAGCAGCGTTCAAGCGGGAGATGGGAGAGATACGCAGTATTTT. Protein: CASSVQAGDGRDTQYF.

CDR3 DNA sequence: TGTGCCACGGGACTAGCGGGAGCACTGGTATGGTCCTACGAGCAGTACTTC. Encoded protein: CATGLAGALVWSYEQYF. V usage is TRBV28 and J usage is TRBJ2-7; TRBD2 matches 14 bases. V shed 10 bases, J shed 1 base, and the junction held 12 bases outside the gene matches. Germline CDR1 and CDR2: MDHEN and SYDVKM. The CDR3 consists of 17 residues.

The gene calls are TRBV29-1 and TRBJ2-1, with 7 nucleotides matching TRBD1. Germline V gene lookup returns CDR1 SQVTM and CDR2 ANQGSEA. This CDR3 spans 14 amino acids. The V and J ends lost 6 bases and 8 bases, in that order; junction bases with no gene match: 13. The CDR3 loop is CSVQRQGKGDEQFF. The CDR3 coding sequence is TGCAGCGTCCAGAGACAGGGTAAGGGCGATGAGCAGTTCTTC.

The chain employs TRBV27 and TRBJ2-7, with D perhaps TRBD1 (5 bases). CDR3 length equals 15 residues. Germline CDR1 and CDR2: MNHEY and SMNVEV (reference sequence). The V gene lost 6 bases and the J gene lost 1 base, with 16 bases spanning the gap. The CDR3, as DNA: TGTGCCAGCAGCAAAGGGGCCTACATGTCCTACGAGCAGTACTTC. Translation gives CASSKGAYMSYEQYF.

The V gene is TRBV6-1, the J gene TRBJ1-3; possibly TRBD1 for D (5 bases). Germline V gene lookup returns CDR1 MNHNS and CDR2 SASEGT. This CDR3 is 13 amino acids long. Trimming took 9 bases from V and 4 from J, leaving 13 bases between them. The CDR3 loop is CASLQGSGNTIYF. Here the CDR3 DNA reads TGTGCCAGTCTTCAGGGTTCGGGAAACACCATATATTTT.

The chain carries TRBV18 and TRBJ2-5; the D gene is possibly TRBD1 (6 bases). V lost 3 bases and J 4 bases, leaving 9 bases between the germline ends. Germline lookup yields CDR1 KGHSH and CDR2 LQKENI. This CDR3 has 13 residues. CDR3 nucleotides: TGTGCCAGCTCACCGAACAGGGCAGAGACCCAGTACTTC. Translation gives CASSPNRAETQYF.

With regard to this clone: The identical CDR3 is also encoded by other nucleotide sequences in the sample. J is TRBJ2-7 and V is TRBV6-6; TRBD2 matches 13 bases. Germline V lookup: CDR1 MNHNY, CDR2 SVGAGI (reference sequence). Trimming removed 6 bases from V and 4 bases from J; junction bases left unmatched: 3. The CDR3 consists of 14 residues. The CDR3 region has the DNA TGTGCCAGCAGCCGGACTAGCGGGAGTTACGAGCAGTACTTC. It yields the protein CASSRTSGSYEQYF.

This chain connects TRBV27 to TRBJ2-7; D is uncertain. V gave up 5 bases and J gave up 0 bases, with 8 bases separating them. This CDR3 spans 13 amino acids. Germline values: CDR1 MNHEY, CDR2 SMNVEV (reference sequence). CDR3 bases: TGTGCCAGCAGTGCTAAAATCTCCTACGAGCAGTACTTC. It codes for CASSAKISYEQYF.

In its sample, this clone was seen many times. The chain uses TRBV5-4 and TRBJ2-3; the match to TRBD2 covers 13 bases. CDR1 is SGHNT, CDR2 YYREEE, per germline (reference sequence). The CDR3 covers 18 residues. Trimming cost V 5 bases and J 5 bases; bases outside gene matches: 14. The DNA of the CDR3 is TGTGCCAGCAGACCGGGACTAGCGGGGATTGGTGGTAGAGATACGCAGTATTTT. As protein: CASRPGLAGIGGRDTQYF.

V gene TRBV9 combines with J gene TRBJ2-1, with a possible D match to TRBD2 (6 bases). Germline CDR1 SGDLS, CDR2 YYNGEE. This CDR3 has 14 amino acids. Trimming removed 0 bases at V and 5 bases at J, with 9 bases between. This CDR3 reads CASSVAGGNNEQFF. Here the CDR3 DNA reads TGTGCCAGCAGCGTAGCTGGAGGGAACAATGAGCAGTTCTTC.

This clone has a count of ten or more. The J gene is TRBJ1-4, the V gene TRBV9; D not certain. Germline-derived CDR1 and CDR2 are SGDLS and YYNGEE. The V and J ends lost 1 base and 0 bases respectively, with 7 bases between them. This CDR3 spans 15 amino acids. CDR3 bases: TGTGCCAGCAGCGTACGGGGAACAACTAATGAAAAACTGTTTTTT. It is translated as CASSVRGTTNEKLFF.

This clone was found once. CDR3: CSVRRSQETQYF. The DNA of the CDR3 is TGCAGCGTGAGGAGGTCCCAGGAGACCCAGTACTTC. This chain joins TRBV29-1 and TRBJ2-5; tentatively, D is TRBD2 (5 bases). Trimming removed 6 bases at V and 5 bases at J, with 13 bases between. Per the germline V gene, CDR1 is SQVTM and CDR2 is ANQGSEA. This CDR3 is built from 12 residues.

There are a few counts of this clone. This rearrangement joins TRBV27 to TRBJ2-7; 10 bases match TRBD2. CDR1 is MNHEY, CDR2 SMNVEV, per germline (reference sequence). The CDR3 runs to 15 residues. Trimming removed 7 bases from V and 5 bases from J; junction bases left unmatched: 11. The CDR3 is CASTSLASGSNEQYF. As DNA, the CDR3 is TGTGCCAGCACCTCCCTAGCTAGCGGGAGTAACGAGCAGTACTTC.

The V and J genes are TRBV19 and TRBJ1-5; 7 nucleotides agree with TRBD1. Per the germline V gene, CDR1 is LNHDA and CDR2 is SQIVND (reference sequence). J gave up 3 bases and V 6 bases, and 5 bases lay outside the gene matches. The CDR3 has 14 amino acids. The CDR3 loop reads CASSPGQVNQPQHF. The CDR3 coding sequence is TGTGCCAGTAGCCCCGGACAGGTCAATCAGCCCCAGCATTTT.

The V call is TRBV4-1, the J call TRBJ2-7; 10 nucleotides line up with TRBD1. Germline CDR1 and CDR2: MGHRA and YSYEKL. The CDR3 sequence is 15 residues long. V gave up 3 bases and J gave up 5 bases; unmatched junction bases: 7. The CDR3 loop reads CASSHVRDRGDEQYF. In DNA, the CDR3 is TGCGCCAGCAGCCATGTCCGGGACAGGGGCGACGAGCAGTACTTC.

The V call is TRBV7-3, the J call TRBJ2-1; maybe TRBD2 (5 bases). The germline CDR1 and CDR2 sequences are SGHTA and FQGTGA. The V end lost 2 bases, the J end lost 11 bases, and 10 bases lay between the germline ends. CDR3 size: 12 residues. This chain's CDR3 is CASSLDQTKQFF. In DNA, the CDR3 is TGTGCCAGCAGCTTAGATCAGACTAAGCAGTTCTTC.

This chain links TRBV2 with TRBJ2-4; D not certain. This CDR3 comprises 14 residues. Germline V lookup: CDR1 SNHLY, CDR2 FYNNEI. The V end was cut by 6 bases, the J end by 0 bases, with 9 bases between. CDR3 loop: CASRNPLAKNIQYF. The CDR3 region has the DNA TGTGCCAGCAGAAATCCTCTAGCCAAAAACATTCAGTACTTC.

This chain joins TRBV18 and TRBJ1-1, with 9 positions matching TRBD1. The V gene's germline CDR1 is KGHSH and CDR2 LQKENI. After removal of 3 bases from V and 3 bases from J, the junction contained 8 bases not matched to a gene. The CDR3 totals 16 residues. The CDR3 region has the DNA TGTGCCAGCTCACCTAACACAGGGGGCGCTTACACTGAAGCTTTCTTT. Translating it yields CASSPNTGGAYTEAFF. Variable domain in full (rest from reference TRBV18 and TRBJ1-1): NAGVMQNPRHLVRRRGQEARLRCSPMKGHSHVYWYRQLPEEGLKFMVYLQKENIIDESGMPKERFSAEFPKEGPSILRIQQVVRGDSAAYFCASSPNTGGAYTEAFFGQGTRLTVV.

V gene TRBV9 combines with J gene TRBJ2-5; 10 positions match TRBD2. Trimming took 4 bases from V and 2 from J; bases not matched to a gene: 11. CDR1 and CDR2 (germline): SGDLS, YYNGEE. This CDR3 is 17 amino acids long. The DNA of the CDR3 is TGTGCCAGCAGCACCCTGTGGACTAGCGGATTACAAGAGACCCAGTACTTC. Translation gives CASSTLWTSGLQETQYF. Drawing the rest from reference TRBV9 and TRBJ2-5, the complete variable domain is DSGVTQTPKHLITATGQRVTLRCSPRSGDLSVYWYQQSLDQGLQFLIQYYNGEERAKGNILERFSAQQFPDLHSELNLSSLELGDSALYFCASSTLWTSGLQETQYFGPGTRLLVL.